This T cell receptor beta chain was captured in a study of cytomegalovirus exposure and HLA in healthy donors. Study-wide context: Inside one of the first data releases sat some 93 million unique TCRs taken from HLA-typed donors. General observations from the study: In a later analysis, HLA-associated beta chains showed higher expansion and lower generation probabilities than comparable chains. In a later analysis, across HLA loci, associated TCR counts were highest for DRB1, lowest for HLA-C. The study put around 180 TCR beta chains on its list as cytomegalovirus-associated.

PCR primers comprised 60 Vbeta and 13 Jbeta primers. Assay: immunoSEQ multiplex PCR; the TCRdb copy retains only in-frame clones and omits some. The sample includes tens of thousands of clones, around 80% of them seen just once. With regard to this clone: Its target is unknown.

V trimming: 5 bases; J trimming: 6 bases; junction bases outside the gene matches: 13. The CDR3 is 15 amino acids. Germline CDR1 SGHTA, CDR2 FQGNSA. The receptor's source is a male donor in good health and CMV-seropositive. The chain has TRBV7-2 and TRBJ2-7; 7 nucleotides agree with TRBD2. The specimen was PBMCs. The CDR3 loop is CASSTPPGGWGEQYF. CDR3 nucleotides: TGTGCCAGCAGCACGCCTCCCGGGGGGTGGGGCGAGCAGTACTTC.